The rows below give T cell receptor beta chains drawn from one sample of a study of blood T cell repertoires in COVID-19. TCRdb's copy holds only in-frame clones and misses some; the assay was immunoSEQ multiplex PCR. The data hold 210,000 or so clones, with 70% to 80% observed a single time. The material sequenced was peripheral blood. These receptors were taken from a man aged 50-60 years who had recovered from COVID-19. The conserved cysteine and the conserved F or W are not part of the CDR3 here. Rows may omit the clone size; those that give it use once, few, many or a size class.

NA,TRBV7-9,TRBJ2-1,ASSGPFGSSYNEQF
NA,TRBV7-9,TRBJ1-4,ASSSQTGWEKLF
NA,TRBV21-1,TRBJ2-2,ASSKSIRLAGTSGTGELF
few,TRBV6-5,TRBJ1-2,ASSYLTRGAAAGYT
NA,TRBV27,TRBJ1-2,ASSFSRDRGYGYT
NA,TRBV5-1,TRBJ2-7,ASSSGQGHYEQY
NA,TRBV25-1,TRBJ2-1,ASSGGIAGAHEQF
few,TRBV4-2,TRBJ2-1,ASSQGTGNYNEQF
NA,TRBV5-4,TRBJ2-7,ASSWTSGSYEQY
NA,TRBV28,TRBJ1-6,ASTVWTENSPLH
NA,TRBV6-2/TRBV6-3,TRBJ1-1,ASSLRGGTEAF
once,TRBV28,TRBJ1-2,AAGTFGYT
few,TRBV5-1,TRBJ2-7,ASRLDSLGSYEQY
NA,TRBV3-1/TRBV3-2,TRBJ1-4,ASSDATNEKLF
NA,TRBV28,TRBJ2-1,ASEEAEGSYNEQF
once,TRBV6-2/TRBV6-3,TRBJ1-2,ASSYPGRVYGYT
NA,TRBV5-1,TRBJ2-7,ASSPDGGGGEQY
NA,TRBV7-8,TRBJ2-7,ASSPGQLSYEQY
once,TRBV19,TRBJ2-7,ASGTGGAREQY
NA,TRBV4-2,TRBJ2-4,ASSQGQVAKNIQY
NA,TRBV5-1,TRBJ2-1,ASSLATRVEVYNEQF
NA,TRBV7-3,TRBJ2-3,ASSPGQYTDTQY
once,TRBV5-4,TRBJ2-7,ASSIQGYEQY
NA,TRBV5-5,TRBJ1-1,ASSFSQNTEAF
NA,TRBV30,TRBJ1-1,AWRTQGNTEAF
NA,TRBV9,TRBJ2-1,ASSARQGSGNEQF
NA,TRBV6-5,TRBJ2-5,ASTSGTSQETQY
once,TRBV5-1,TRBJ2-5,ASSWGDSRRETQY
NA,TRBV6-2/TRBV6-3,TRBJ2-7,ASSYRYGSYEQY
NA,TRBV11-2,TRBJ2-1,ASSAGARSIWF
NA,TRBV29-1,TRBJ2-3,SVETGTDTQY
NA,TRBV5-6,TRBJ2-7,ASSLAPSAAYEQY
NA,TRBV27,TRBJ2-1,ATQDRVDEQF
NA,TRBV6-1,TRBJ2-3,ASSARQGPWSTDTQY
NA,TRBV6-1,TRBJ1-2,ASSDRQANYGYT
NA,TRBV27,TRBJ2-3,ASSVAGGSDTQY
many,TRBV19,TRBJ2-1,ASSTPIAGGHEQF
NA,TRBV7-9,TRBJ2-7,ASSFSGRASYEQY
NA,TRBV7-9,TRBJ1-3,ASKQGDGNTIY
once,TRBV9,TRBJ2-4,ASSPGQGWGLNIQY
NA,TRBV19,TRBJ2-1,ASSPTSGGMNEQF
NA,TRBV6-6,TRBJ1-3,ATRTVSGNTIY
NA,TRBV9,TRBJ1-5,ASSRTYSNQPQH
few,TRBV7-9,TRBJ1-2,ASSRLERKGGHSYGYT
NA,TRBV9,TRBJ1-6,ASSPRQGPGSPLH
few,TRBV3-1/TRBV3-2,TRBJ1-3,ASSLTQGRSGNTIY